The 7 T cell receptor beta chains below were found in one sample sequenced in a study of T-cell reconstitution after alpha-beta-depleted transplantation in children. Construction of the TCRbeta library involved unique molecular identifiers. A single record per CDR3 protein comes from TCRdb applying MiXCR to the PCR reads. The profile shows 490,000 or so distinct CDR3 sequences, under 12% of them singletons. Material: PBMCs, obtained before TCRalphabeta/CD19-depleted stem cell transplant. These receptor sequences come from a child aged 2 to 10 with inherited bone marrow failure, due to receive a stem cell transplant.

The chain has TRBV27 and TRBJ2-7, with D hard to call. Germline-derived CDR1 and CDR2 are MNHEY and SMNVEV (reference sequence). V dropped 0 bases and J dropped 0 bases, with 6 bases sitting between them. The CDR3 has 14 residues. The CDR3: CASSLSRSSYEQYF. The CDR3 coding sequence is TGTGCCAGCAGTTTATCGCGGAGCTCCTACGAGCAGTACTTC.

This clonotype was seen many times. The chain links TRBV20-1 to TRBJ2-3, with D maybe TRBD2 (6 bases). The germline V gene encodes CDR1 DFQATT and CDR2 SNEGSKA (reference sequence). Deletions cut 0 bases from V and 2 bases from J, with 15 bases between. The CDR3 spans 16 residues. CDR3 bases: TGCAGTGCTAGAGATCCCTTGGGGGGAACCACAGATACGCAGTATTTT. Translation: CSARDPLGGTTDTQYF.

The chain has TRBV6-1 and TRBJ2-7; TRBD2 agrees at 8 bases. With V trimmed by 7 bases and J by 5 bases, 13 bases remained unmatched. Germline V gene lookup returns CDR1 MNHNS and CDR2 SASEGT. This CDR3 comprises 15 residues. The CDR3 sequence is CASNRLAREGNEQYF. The CDR3, as DNA: TGTGCCAGCAACCGACTAGCGAGAGAGGGAAACGAGCAGTACTTC.

This clonotype was counted only a few times. The chain uses TRBV10-3 and TRBJ2-5, with 9 bases that match TRBD1. The length of the CDR3 is 13 residues. The junction had 4 bases not matched to a gene; V was cut back by 6 bases and J by 5 bases. CDR1 is ENHRY, CDR2 SYGVKD, per germline. For the CDR3, the DNA is TGTGCCATCAGGGGACAGGGTACGGAGACCCAGTACTTC. It specifies CAIRGQGTETQYF.

At least ten counts were recorded for this clonotype. The CDR3 DNA reads TGCGCCAGCACGGTCGGGGACACAGATACGCAGTATTTT. Its translation is CASTVGDTDTQYF. This chain uses TRBV10-2 with TRBJ2-3, with TRBD2 as a possible D gene (5 bases). Germline V gene sequence: CDR1 WSHSY, CDR2 SAAADI. The V and J ends lost 7 bases and 2 bases respectively, with 10 bases between them. This CDR3 is 13 amino acids long.

V gene TRBV5-5 combines with J gene TRBJ1-4, with 9 bases matching TRBD1. The CDR3 length is 16 residues. After removal of 2 bases from V and 8 bases from J, the junction contained 10 bases not matched to a gene. Germline V lookup: CDR1 SGHKS, CDR2 YYEKEE (reference sequence). The CDR3 region is CASSFGTGPLMEKLFF. Here the CDR3 DNA reads TGTGCCAGCAGCTTCGGGACAGGGCCCCTAATGGAAAAACTGTTTTTT.

V and J are TRBV2 and TRBJ2-7; possibly TRBD1 for D (6 bases). The CDR3 spans 12 residues. Trimming took off 9 bases at V and 7 bases at J, with 16 bases between the two ends. CDR1 and CDR2 from the germline V gene are SNHLY and FYNNEI. CDR3 in DNA: TGTGCCAGTGGGACATCTCGGGAAGAGCAGTACTTC. It specifies CASGTSREEQYF.